The rows below give T cell receptor beta chains drawn from one sample of a study of blood T cell repertoires in COVID-19. Profiling relied on immunoSEQ multiplex PCR, and the TCRdb table lists in-frame clones only, not all of them. The sample shows over 65,000 clones, around 82% of them seen only once. The sample comprised peripheral blood. All receptors come from a man older than 75 with active COVID-19. CDR3s include the opening cysteine and the closing phenylalanine or tryptophan. Each record gives: clone size, J gene, V gene, D gene, CDR3 DNA, CDR3 protein. A D gene is named only where the DNA matches it firmly. Expanded clones get a size class; other rows say once, few or many, or leave the size out.

>.|TRBJ2-7|TRBV5-5|TRBD1
TGTGCCAGCAGCTTGCGGACAGGGGTCTCAGGCGAGCAGTACTTC
CASSLRTGVSGEQYF
>.|TRBJ1-6|TRBV7-8|.
TGTGCCAGCAGCTCACGGGACACTAATTCACCCCTCCACTTT
CASSSRDTNSPLHF
>.|TRBJ2-1|TRBV11-2|.
TGTGCCAGCAGCTTACAAAATCCCTACAATGAGCAGTTCTTC
CASSLQNPYNEQFF
>.|TRBJ1-4|TRBV7-2|.
TGTGCCAGCAGCCCACAGAACGGGGGGCAGGAAAAACTGTTTTTT
CASSPQNGGQEKLFF
>.|TRBJ2-6|TRBV5-1|TRBD1
TGCGCCAGCAGCCCGACAGGGGTCGGGGCCAACGTCCTGACTTTC
CASSPTGVGANVLTF
>once|TRBJ2-5|TRBV5-1|TRBD2
TGCGCCAGCAGCGGGGGGGATTTAGCAGAGACCCAGTACTTC
CASSGGDLAETQYF
>.|TRBJ2-5|TRBV3-1/TRBV3-2|TRBD2
TGTGCCAGCAGTCGCGGGGGGCAGGAGACCCAGTACTTC
CASSRGGQETQYF
>.|TRBJ2-7|TRBV27|.
TGTGCCAGCAGTTACGGTTACGAGCAGTACTTC
CASSYGYEQYF
>.|TRBJ1-4|TRBV4-1|TRBD1
TGCGCCAGCAGCCAAGGATCGGCAGGGGGGAATGAAAAACTGTTTTTT
CASSQGSAGGNEKLFF
>.|TRBJ1-6|TRBV11-2|.
TGTGCCAGCAGATCTACAGGGCTCCCTTCACCCCTCCACTTT
CASRSTGLPSPLHF
>.|TRBJ1-2|TRBV14|.
TGTGCCAGCAGCCAAGATCAAGGGAGTAATGGCTACACCTTC
CASSQDQGSNGYTF
>.|TRBJ1-1|TRBV7-9|.
TGTGCCAGCAGCATTATAAACACTGAAGCTTTCTTT
CASSIINTEAFF
>.|TRBJ2-1|TRBV7-2|.
TGTGCCAGCAGCTTAGGTTCCTTAGCCTCCTACAATGAGCAGTTCTTC
CASSLGSLASYNEQFF
>.|TRBJ1-5|TRBV6-6|TRBD1
TGTGCCAGCAGCGACAGGGGGAATCAGCCCCAGCATTTT
CASSDRGNQPQHF
>.|TRBJ2-3|TRBV24-1|TRBD1
TGTGCCACCGGGCGTCGGGACAGGGCAACAGATACGCAGTATTTT
CATGRRDRATDTQYF
>.|TRBJ1-3|TRBV6-5|.
TGTGCCAGCACCAGCTCTGGAAACACCATATATTTT
CASTSSGNTIYF
>.|TRBJ1-6|TRBV4-2|.
TGTGCCAGCAGCCAAGATAGTAATCGCGGGGGGTTCACCTATAATTCACCCCTCCACTTT
CASSQDSNRGGFTYNSPLHF
>medium-sized|TRBJ2-3|TRBV23-1|TRBD1
TGCGCCAGCAGTCCCCGGGACAGGGCCACAGATACGCAGTATTTT
CASSPRDRATDTQYF
>.|TRBJ1-1|TRBV5-1|.
TGCGCCAGCAGCGCCCTGACAGTAAACACTGAAGCTTTCTTT
CASSALTVNTEAFF
>.|TRBJ1-2|TRBV11-3|TRBD1
TGTGCCAGCAGCTTGGCAGGGGGTTATGGCTACACCTTC
CASSLAGGYGYTF
>.|TRBJ1-2|TRBV7-2|TRBD1
TGTGCCAGCAGCTTAGCAGGGACAGGAGTCTATGGCTACACCTTC
CASSLAGTGVYGYTF
>.|TRBJ1-5|TRBV6-1|.
TGTGCCAGCAGTGAAGAACACAGTTTATTACCCCAGCATTTT
CASSEEHSLLPQHF
>.|TRBJ2-1|TRBV9|TRBD2
TGTGCCAGCAGTCGACCTAGCGGGGGGGACGGGGAGCAGTTCTTC
CASSRPSGGDGEQFF
>.|TRBJ2-7|TRBV2|TRBD2
TGTGCCAGCAGGTCGGGACTAGCGTCCGAGCAGTACTTC
CASRSGLASEQYF
>few|TRBJ1-3|TRBV4-2|.
TGTGCCAGCAGCCAAGATATATGGGGCTACTCTGGAAACACCATATATTTT
CASSQDIWGYSGNTIYF
>.|TRBJ1-4|TRBV5-1|TRBD1
TGCGCCAGCAGCTTGGAGGGGACAGGGAATGAAAAACTGTTTTTT
CASSLEGTGNEKLFF
>.|TRBJ2-7|TRBV11-2|TRBD2
TGTGCCAGCAGCTTAGTCGGTAGCGGGGGTCTTATGGACGAGCAGTACTTC
CASSLVGSGGLMDEQYF
>.|TRBJ1-1|TRBV5-1|.
TGCGCCAGCAGCCCGGCGACAGCGAACACTGAAGCTTTCTTT
CASSPATANTEAFF
>.|TRBJ1-6|TRBV5-6|.
TGTGCCAGCAGCTTGAGACAGCGCTATAATTCACCCCTCCACTTT
CASSLRQRYNSPLHF
>.|TRBJ2-1|TRBV7-2|TRBD1
TGTGCCAGCAGCACCGACAGGGACCTACACAATGAGCAGTTCTTC
CASSTDRDLHNEQFF
>.|TRBJ2-6|TRBV6-1|.
TGTGCCAGCAGGGAAACGGCGCGGGTCTCTGGGGCCAACGTCCTGACTTTC
CASRETARVSGANVLTF
>.|TRBJ2-3|TRBV7-3|.
TGTGCCAGCAGCTTAGATGGGCATGCTACGCAGTATTTT
CASSLDGHATQYF
>.|TRBJ2-7|TRBV4-3|.
TGCGCCAGCAGCCGCCTAGTAGGACTCGCGTCCGAGGAGCAGTACTTC
CASSRLVGLASEEQYF
>.|TRBJ2-7|TRBV6-4|TRBD2
TGTGCCAGCAGTGACCCTCAACTAGCGTACTCCTACGAGCAGTACTTC
CASSDPQLAYSYEQYF
>once|TRBJ1-2|TRBV6-5|.
TGTGCCAGCACTTCAGGGCTCTGGGGCTACACCTTC
CASTSGLWGYTF
>.|TRBJ2-1|TRBV24-1|TRBD1
TGTGCCACCAGCGAGGGGGCTTCCTACAATGAGCAGTTCTTC
CATSEGASYNEQFF
>.|TRBJ1-2|TRBV18|.
TGTGCCAGCTCACCAATTCCACAGGGACCTAACTATGGCTACACCTTC
CASSPIPQGPNYGYTF
>.|TRBJ2-5|TRBV6-1|.
TGTGCCAGCAGTGAATCGGCTAGTAGTCAGTCGGAGACCCAGTACTTC
CASSESASSQSETQYF
>.|TRBJ2-5|TRBV2|TRBD2
TGTGCCAGCAGTGTGCTTAGCGGGATACCAAACTTC
CASSVLSGIPNF
>.|TRBJ2-1|TRBV7-2|TRBD2
TGTGCCAGCAGCTGGACTAGGTCTAATGAGCAGTTCTTC
CASSWTRSNEQFF
>.|TRBJ2-1|TRBV14|TRBD1
TGTGCCAGCAGCCACGGGACAGGGTCCTACAATGAGCAGTTCTTC
CASSHGTGSYNEQFF
>few|TRBJ1-5|TRBV3-1/TRBV3-2|.
TGTGCCAGCAGTTTACAGAGCAATCAGCCCCAGCATTTT
CASSLQSNQPQHF
>.|TRBJ2-1|TRBV28|TRBD2
TGTGCCAGCCGAAGGGGGACTAGCGTTACTGAGCAGTTCTTC
CASRRGTSVTEQFF
>.|TRBJ1-1|TRBV7-2|TRBD1
TGTGCCAGCAGACAACCAGGGGGTTGGAACACTGAAGCTTTCTTT
CASRQPGGWNTEAFF
>few|TRBJ1-5|TRBV5-6|TRBD1
TGTGCCAGCAGCTTTACAGGGGGGAATCAGCCCCAGCATTTT
CASSFTGGNQPQHF
>.|TRBJ2-3|TRBV3-1/TRBV3-2|TRBD2
TGTGCCAGCAGCCAAATTTCGACTAGCGGGGAAGATACGCAGTATTTT
CASSQISTSGEDTQYF
>.|TRBJ2-1|TRBV7-2|TRBD2
TGTGCCAGCAGCTTAATGGGACTAGTAAGAGATGAGCAGTTCTTC
CASSLMGLVRDEQFF
>.|TRBJ2-4|TRBV7-8|.
TGTGCCAGCAGCCCCCGGGGTAAGGGCGTAAACATTCAGTACTTC
CASSPRGKGVNIQYF
>once|TRBJ2-7|TRBV7-8|TRBD1
TGTGCCAGCAGCTTCCCGGGACAGGGGGACGAGCAGTACTTC
CASSFPGQGDEQYF
>.|TRBJ2-7|TRBV5-1|TRBD2
TGCGCCAGCAGCCCCGGGACTAGCGGCATTTACGAGCAGTACTTC
CASSPGTSGIYEQYF
>.|TRBJ2-7|TRBV7-9|TRBD1
TGTGCCAGCAGCTTCTCAGGACAGGGAGTAAGCTCCTACGAGCAGTACTTC
CASSFSGQGVSSYEQYF